This entry lists 29 T cell receptor beta chains sequenced from one sample in a study of TIL therapy for anti-PD-1-resistant metastatic lung cancer. The libraries were made with immunoSEQ v3. The data were produced by immunoSEQ multiplex PCR, yet TCRdb's version contains in-frame clones alone and is incomplete. The profile covers 30,000 or so clones, with 74% appearing a single time and 2.7% taken by the ten largest. Indicated time point: pre-treatment sample, taken before nivolumab and TIL therapy. The source was blood, collected at baseline. All receptors come from a woman aged 30-85 years with non-small cell lung cancer.

The rearrangement joins TRBV30 to TRBJ2-5, with TRBD2 identical over 7 bases. After removal of 3 bases from V and 5 bases from J, the junction contained 9 bases not matched to a gene. CDR1 is GTSNPN and CDR2 is SVGIG in the germline V gene (reference sequence). The CDR3 has 14 amino acids. The CDR3 region is CAWRAGEGRETQYF. CDR3 bases: TGTGCCTGGAGGGCGGGAGAGGGGCGGGAGACCCAGTACTTC.

The chain links TRBV14 to TRBJ2-7, with 7 positions matching TRBD2. J was trimmed by 6 bases and V by 4 bases; bases with no gene match: 12. The CDR3 covers 15 residues. Germline V gives CDR1 SGHDN, CDR2 FVKESK. CDR3 DNA sequence: TGTGCCAGCAGCCCTAGCGGATGGGTAGGCAGCGAGCAGTACTTC. It translates to CASSPSGWVGSEQYF.

This clone was seen only once. This chain connects TRBV19 to TRBJ1-2; no definite D call. Trimming took 7 bases from V and 2 from J, leaving 8 bases between them. From germline, CDR1 is LNHDA and CDR2 SQIVND (reference sequence). The CDR3 has 12 residues. The CDR3 loop reads CASKAGNYGYTF. The CDR3 coding sequence is TGTGCCAGTAAGGCAGGAAACTATGGCTACACCTTC.

This clone was found a few times. The chain links TRBV19 to TRBJ1-3; possibly TRBD1 for D (6 bases). This CDR3 region has 13 residues. V was trimmed by 5 bases and J by 3 bases, leaving 8 bases between them. Germline V gene data show CDR1 as LNHDA and CDR2 as SQIVND (reference sequence). CDR3 sequence (DNA): TGTGCCAGTAGTCCGACAGGTGGAAACACCATATATTTT. It codes for CASSPTGGNTIYF.

Of note for this clone: At one boundary the junction diverges from the germline segment, which might be a read error. The J gene is TRBJ2-5, the V gene TRBV19; D perhaps matches TRBD1 (6 bases). The CDR3 extends over 14 amino acids. Germline values: CDR1 LNHDA, CDR2 SQIVND (reference sequence). CDR3 DNA sequence: TGTGCCAGTAGTATCTCCAGGGGCCAAAAGACCCAGTACTTC. It is translated as CASSISRGQKTQYF.

The CDR3 DNA is TGCAGTGCTAGTTTCGTCTCCGAGCAGTACTTC. Translating gives CSASFVSEQYF. The V and J genes are TRBV20-1 and TRBJ2-7; D gene ambiguous. CDR1 is DFQATT, CDR2 SNEGSKA, per germline (reference sequence). The CDR3 covers 11 residues. Trimming pared 3 bases from V and 6 bases from J, leaving 9 bases between.

The gene calls are TRBV19 and TRBJ2-6; no firm D call. Deletions cut 5 bases from V and 0 bases from J, with 11 bases between. The CDR3 consists of 16 residues. Germline lookup yields CDR1 LNHDA and CDR2 SQIVND (reference sequence). Here the CDR3 reads CASSLTKTSGANVLTF. In nucleotides, the CDR3 is TGTGCCAGTAGTTTAACTAAAACCTCTGGGGCCAACGTCCTGACTTTC.

The chain couples TRBV19 to TRBJ2-2; 9 nucleotides align to TRBD1. Losses at the gene ends were 8 bases for V and 0 bases for J; bases not matched to a gene: 7. Germline V gene data show CDR1 as LNHDA and CDR2 as SQIVND (reference sequence). CDR3 length equals 16 residues. The CDR3: CASQTGGWSNTGELFF. The CDR3 bases are TGTGCCAGTCAAACAGGGGGCTGGTCGAACACCGGGGAGCTGTTTTTT.

This chain uses TRBV18 with TRBJ2-7; TRBD1 matches at 7 bases. V lost 6 bases to trimming and J lost 4 bases; unmatched junction nucleotides: 6. The germline CDR1 and CDR2 sequences are KGHSH and LQKENI. The CDR3 runs 13 residues. The CDR3 nucleotides read TGTGCCAGCTCCCGGGACAGTTTTTACGAGCAGTACTTC. Protein sequence: CASSRDSFYEQYF.

In DNA form, the CDR3 reads TGTGCCAGTAGTATATCCCAGGGCATGAGGGAGACCCAGTACTTC. It is translated as CASSISQGMRETQYF. The J gene is TRBJ2-5, the V gene TRBV19; TRBD1 might be the D (5 bases). CDR3 length: 15 residues. From germline, CDR1 is LNHDA and CDR2 SQIVND (reference sequence). The V end lost 2 bases, the J end lost 5 bases, and 15 bases lay between the germline ends.

The V and J genes are TRBV6-6 and TRBJ2-7, with a tentative D call TRBD2 (5 bases). Germline CDR1 and CDR2: MNHNY and SVGAGI (reference sequence). V shed 4 bases and J shed 0 bases, with 10 bases lying between them. CDR3 size: 14 residues. The CDR3: CASSLPGSSYEQYF. The CDR3 bases are TGTGCCAGCAGTTTACCGGGATCCTCCTACGAGCAGTACTTC.

This chain uses TRBV6-6 with TRBJ2-7; weak D call: TRBD1 (6 bases). The CDR3 totals 11 residues. From germline, CDR1 is MNHNY and CDR2 SVGAGI (reference sequence). V lost 4 bases, J lost 6 bases, and 7 bases lay in between. CDR3 coding DNA: TGTGCCAGCAGTTTGGGGGCCGAGCAGTACTTC. As protein: CASSLGAEQYF.

By share, this clone ranks as medium-sized. The chain has TRBV11-3 and TRBJ2-2; D uncertain. CDR3 length equals 12 residues. Germline CDR1 reads SGHNT; CDR2 reads YENEEA. Trimming left V 2 bases short and J 8 bases short, with 6 bases between. CDR3 sequence reads: CASSLPAGELFF. In nucleotides, the CDR3 is TGTGCCAGCAGCTTACCTGCTGGGGAGCTGTTTTTT. Combining the CDR3 with reference TRBV11-3 and TRBJ2-2 gives the whole variable domain EAGVVQSPRYKIIEKKQPVAFWCNPISGHNTLYWYLQNLGQGPELLIRYENEEAVDDSQLPKDRFSAERLKGVDSTLKIQPAELGDSAVYLCASSLPAGELFFGEGSRLTVL.

As for this clone: It is likely a read error, because the conserved phenylalanine at the end of the CDR3 is missing. No DNA is shown, since the ends of the CDR3 on it are uncertain; the CDR3 is the one TCRdb lists. The rearrangement links TRBV5-8 to TRBJ1-2; TRBD1, the table's D call, was not compared with the DNA. Termini included, the CDR3 measures 14 amino acids. Germline values: CDR1 SGHTS, CDR2 YDEGEE. CDR3 sequence: CASSFRNRNRAGTI.

The chain couples TRBV7-6 to TRBJ1-4; D is perhaps TRBD1 (5 bases). This CDR3 region has 14 residues. The germline V gene encodes CDR1 SGHVS and CDR2 FNYEAQ. Trimming removed 5 bases at V and 8 bases at J, with 15 bases between. CDR3 sequence: CASSEGTLWEKLFF. As DNA, the CDR3 is TGTGCCAGCAGCGAAGGGACTCTATGGGAAAAACTGTTTTTT.

The V call is TRBV5-6, the J call TRBJ2-1; 7 bases are shared with TRBD2. The CDR3 is 17 residues long. CDR1 and CDR2 from the germline V gene are SGHDT and YYEEEE. V lost 5 bases, J lost 4 bases, and 15 bases stayed unmatched. CDR3 in DNA: TGTGCCAGCAGGGGGACTATAGGCGGGATCCCTTACAATGAGCAGTTCTTC. This encodes CASRGTIGGIPYNEQFF.

The rearrangement uses TRBV25-1 and TRBJ2-2; D is uncertain. Between the trimmed V and J ends, which lost 3 bases and 7 bases, there was a span of 6 bases. The CDR3 has 12 residues. Germline values: CDR1 MGHDK, CDR2 SYGVNS. The CDR3 coding sequence is TGTGCCAGCAGTGAGCCCATCGGGGAGCTGTTTTTT. Translated: CASSEPIGELFF.

The chain carries TRBV6-6 and TRBJ1-2, with D possibly TRBD1 on 5 matching bases. Germline lookup yields CDR1 MNHNY and CDR2 SVGAGI (reference sequence). The V end was cut by 5 bases, the J end by 4 bases, with 14 bases between. The CDR3 consists of 14 residues. The CDR3 nucleotides read TGTGCCAGCAGTGCTACCTCGACAGTCTATGGCTACACCTTC. It encodes CASSATSTVYGYTF.

The chain carries TRBV7-9 and TRBJ2-1; 9 bases line up with TRBD2. The CDR3 length is 17 residues. Germline CDR1 SEHNR, CDR2 FQNEAQ (reference sequence). Trimming took 5 bases from V and 2 from J; bases not matched to a gene: 10. The CDR3 nucleotides read TGTGCCAGCAGCCGCCGGCCGAGCGGGAGGACCTACAATGAGCAGTTCTTC. Its protein is CASSRRPSGRTYNEQFF.

The rearrangement links TRBV29-1 to TRBJ2-1, with 7 bases lining up with TRBD2. This CDR3 is 13 amino acids long. V gave up 3 bases and J gave up 11 bases; unmatched junction bases: 10. In germline, CDR1 is SQVTM, CDR2 ANQGSEA. The CDR3 sequence: CSVEGPPGGQQFF. Here the CDR3 DNA reads TGCAGCGTTGAGGGGCCACCGGGGGGTCAGCAGTTCTTC.

The chain employs TRBV11-1 and TRBJ2-7; 11 nucleotides match TRBD1. The CDR3 has 14 amino acids. The germline V gene has CDR1 SGHAT and CDR2 FQDESV (reference sequence). The V segment lost 5 bases and the J segment 3 bases; nucleotides outside the gene matches: 3. The CDR3 spells CASSQDRGLYEQYF. CDR3 in DNA: TGTGCCAGCAGCCAGGACAGGGGGCTCTACGAGCAGTACTTC.

The chain couples TRBV27 to TRBJ2-1; tentative D call: TRBD2 (5 bases). Germline CDR1 is MNHEY and CDR2 is SMNVEV (reference sequence). CDR3 size: 16 residues. V lost 3 bases and J lost 3, with 15 bases in between. CDR3 region: CASSLVLAPIYNEQFF. Written as DNA, the CDR3 is TGTGCCAGCAGTTTGGTCCTAGCACCGATCTACAATGAGCAGTTCTTC.

This chain connects TRBV5-4 to TRBJ2-5; the D gene could be TRBD1 or TRBD2 (5 bases each). With 4 bases removed from V and 11 bases from J, the gap between germline ends came to 21 bases. Germline V gene lookup returns CDR1 SGHNT and CDR2 YYREEE (reference sequence). There are 14 residues in the CDR3. Written as DNA, the CDR3 is TGTGCCAGCAGCCGCTGGGGGACGGGCGGTGAGCAGTACTTC. Its protein is CASSRWGTGGEQYF.

The V and J genes are TRBV6-5 and TRBJ2-6; no clear D. CDR1 MNHEY and CDR2 SVGAGI come from the germline V gene. The V end lost 5 bases, the J end lost 1 base, and 6 bases lay between the germline ends. There are 14 residues in the CDR3. The CDR3 loop is CASSGISGANVLTF. CDR3 bases: TGTGCCAGCAGTGGGATTTCTGGGGCCAACGTCCTGACTTTC.

The rearrangement uses TRBV6-1 and TRBJ2-2; no clear D gene. The CDR3 totals 16 residues. Germline V CDR1 and CDR2: MNHNS, SASEGT. With 1 base removed from V and 5 bases from J, the gap between germline ends came to 14 bases. DNA of the CDR3: TGTGCCAGCAGTGAAGATAACCTGGGTGGGACCGGGGAGCTGTTTTTT. Protein: CASSEDNLGGTGELFF.

The genes are TRBV7-9 and TRBJ1-5; the D is unclear. This CDR3 comprises 12 residues. Trimming stripped 3 bases from V and 6 bases from J, with 6 bases between. Germline-derived CDR1 and CDR2 are SEHNR and FQNEAQ (reference sequence). The CDR3 spells CASSLDRQPQHF. CDR3 DNA sequence: TGTGCCAGCAGCTTGGACCGTCAGCCCCAGCATTTT.

V and J are TRBV19 and TRBJ2-3, with TRBD1 identical over 9 bases. Unmatched junction bases numbered 6, after V lost 5 bases and J lost 3 bases. The CDR3 length is 15 residues. Germline V lookup: CDR1 LNHDA, CDR2 SQIVND (reference sequence). The CDR3 reads CASSSQGARTDTQYF. The CDR3 DNA reads as TGTGCCAGTAGTTCACAGGGGGCGCGGACAGATACGCAGTATTTT. The full variable domain, rest sourced from reference TRBV19 and TRBJ2-3, is DGGITQSPKYLFRKEGQNVTLSCEQNLNHDAMYWYRQDPGQGLRLIYYSQIVNDFQKGDIAEGYSVSREKKESFPLTVTSAQKNPTAFYLCASSSQGARTDTQYFGPGTRLTVL.

CDR3 nucleotides: TGTGCCATCAGGGAGACTAGCGGAGGTCATTACGAGCAGTACTTC. Translation gives CAIRETSGGHYEQYF. The V call is TRBV10-3, the J call TRBJ2-7; 9 bases align to TRBD2. CDR3 length equals 15 residues. Germline V gene data show CDR1 as ENHRY and CDR2 as SYGVKD. J gave up 4 bases and V 6 bases, and 10 bases lay outside the gene matches.

The chain has TRBV12-2 and TRBJ2-3. TRBV12-2 is a recognized pseudogene. The CDR3 spans 18 residues. This CDR3 is CASRLAPRTLWLTDTQYF. The CDR3, as DNA: TGTGCAAGTCGCTTAGCGCCTCGAACCCTTTGGTTGACAGATACGCAGTATTTT.